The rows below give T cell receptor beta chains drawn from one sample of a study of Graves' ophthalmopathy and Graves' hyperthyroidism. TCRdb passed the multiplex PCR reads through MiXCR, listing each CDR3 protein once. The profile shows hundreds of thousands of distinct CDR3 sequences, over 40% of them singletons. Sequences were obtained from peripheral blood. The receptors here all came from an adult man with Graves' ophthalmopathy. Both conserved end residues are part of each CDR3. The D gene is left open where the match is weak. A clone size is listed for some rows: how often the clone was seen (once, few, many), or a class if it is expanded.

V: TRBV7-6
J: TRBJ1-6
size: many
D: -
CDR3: CASSLGFGPNSPLHF
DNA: TGTGCCAGCAGCTTAGGATTTGGTCCTAATTCACCCCTCCACTTT

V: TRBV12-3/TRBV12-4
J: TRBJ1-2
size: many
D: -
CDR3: CASSLDSYGYTF
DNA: TGTGCCAGCAGTCTGGACAGCTATGGCTACACCTTC

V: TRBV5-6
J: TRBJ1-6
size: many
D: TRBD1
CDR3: CASSPGQGPPLHF
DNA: TGTGCCAGCAGCCCTGGACAGGGACCACCCCTCCACTTT

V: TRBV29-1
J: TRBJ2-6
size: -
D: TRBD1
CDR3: CSVVGDRGYPSGANVLTF
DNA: TGCAGCGTTGTCGGGGACAGGGGTTACCCCTCTGGGGCCAACGTCCTGACTTTC

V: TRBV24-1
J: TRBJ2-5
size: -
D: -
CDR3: CATSDSATQETQYF
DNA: TGTGCCACCAGTGATTCCGCGACTCAAGAGACCCAGTACTTC

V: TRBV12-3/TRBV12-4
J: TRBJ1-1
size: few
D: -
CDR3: CASTSGGPVASF
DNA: TGTGCCAGCACCTCGGGGGGGCCCGTAGCTTCCTTT

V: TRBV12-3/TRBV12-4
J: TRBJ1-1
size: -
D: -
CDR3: CASSLGGQMWTAFF
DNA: TGTGCCAGCAGTTTAGGCGGACAAATGTGGACGGCTTTCTTT

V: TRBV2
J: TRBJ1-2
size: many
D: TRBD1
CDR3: CASDRMGQGYGYTF
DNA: TGTGCCAGCGACCGGATGGGACAGGGCTATGGCTACACCTTC

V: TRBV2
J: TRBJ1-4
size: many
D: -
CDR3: CASSASGLLNEKLFF
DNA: TGTGCCAGCAGTGCGTCGGGGCTTCTTAATGAAAAACTGTTTTTT

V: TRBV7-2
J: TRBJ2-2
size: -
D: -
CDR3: CASQNWGELFF
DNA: TGCGCCAGCCAAAACTGGGGGGAGCTGTTTTTT

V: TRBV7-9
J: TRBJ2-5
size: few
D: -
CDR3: CASSVYRAQETQYF
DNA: TGTGCCAGCAGTGTCTACAGAGCCCAAGAGACCCAGTACTTC

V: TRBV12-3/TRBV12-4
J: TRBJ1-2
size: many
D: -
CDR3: CASSPTGFYYGYTF
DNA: TGTGCCAGCAGCCCGACAGGATTCTACTATGGCTACACCTTC

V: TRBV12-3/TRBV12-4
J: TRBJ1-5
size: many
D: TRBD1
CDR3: CASSTRDSPYGPQHF
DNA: TGTGCCAGCAGTACCCGGGACAGCCCGTATGGGCCCCAGCATTTT

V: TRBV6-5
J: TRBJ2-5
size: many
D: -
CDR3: CASSESLVGMGF
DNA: TGTGCCAGCAGTGAATCATTGGTGGGGATGGGCTTC

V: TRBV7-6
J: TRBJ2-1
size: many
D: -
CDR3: CASSPTQGSSYNEQFF
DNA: TGTGCCAGCAGCCCAACACAAGGCAGCTCCTACAATGAGCAGTTCTTC

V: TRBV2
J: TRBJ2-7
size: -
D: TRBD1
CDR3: CASSQGVGRYEQYF
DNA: TGTGCCAGCAGTCAGGGGGTGGGGCGGTACGAGCAGTACTTC

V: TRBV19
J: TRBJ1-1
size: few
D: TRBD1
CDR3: CASSVAGTANTEAFF
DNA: TGTGCCAGTAGTGTCGCCGGGACAGCCAACACTGAAGCTTTCTTT

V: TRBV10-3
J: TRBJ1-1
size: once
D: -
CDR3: CAIRPTVSTEAFF
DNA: TGTGCCATCAGGCCTACGGTATCCACTGAAGCTTTCTTT

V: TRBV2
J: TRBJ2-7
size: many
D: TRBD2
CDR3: CASITSGEVYEQYF
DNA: TGTGCCAGCATCACTAGCGGGGAGGTCTACGAGCAGTACTTC

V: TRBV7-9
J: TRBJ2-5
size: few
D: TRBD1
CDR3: CASSSRDRLETQYF
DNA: TGTGCCAGCAGCTCCCGGGACAGGCTTGAGACCCAGTACTTC